This T cell receptor (beta chain) was retrieved from a study of blood T cells in healthy people across ages. Notes on the study in general: Per million T cells, TCR beta diversity dropped about linearly as age rose.

Trimming removed 4 bases from V and 6 bases from J; junction bases left unmatched: 5. CDR1 and CDR2 from the germline V gene are MNHNS and SASEGT. The CDR3 covers 14 residues. As regards this clonotype: The antigen is unknown.

Together with a sample-barcoded 5' primer, a J-beta primer mix was included in a second PCR lasting about 7 to 11 cycles. From the 5' RACE reads, TCRdb called clonotypes with MiXCR, one entry per CDR3 protein. The sample lists about a million distinct CDR3 sequences; roughly 48% were seen once. Every sample yielded at least 6 million isolated PBMCs. Sequencing was done on a sample of blood. The chain has TRBV6-1 and TRBJ1-4, with 7 nucleotides matching TRBD1. The clonotype comes from a man between 25 and 39 years old in good health. The CDR3 nucleotides are TGTGCCAGCAGTGCAGGGGGGGTCGATGAAAAACTGTTTTTT. This gives the protein CASSAGGVDEKLFF.